The sequence of this T cell receptor (beta chain) was determined in a study of early T cells in non-severe SARS-CoV-2 infection (dated by TCRdb to the early 2020s). Notes on the research overall: Because TCR sequencing relied on bulk RNA taken from unsorted whole blood, pairing of alpha and beta chains was not possible.

For this clonotype: The antigen it binds to is not known. Base qualities are not at hand, and no much larger clone is one base apart.

Including cysteine and phenylalanine, the CDR3 has 16 amino acids. Only the CDR3 DNA stays, 48 bases, in frame from base 1. Trimmed from V: 6 bases; trimmed from J: 5 bases; junction bases lacking a gene match: 11. The study was a case-control design nested within a healthcare worker cohort in London, UK, with weekly nasopharyngeal swab PCR tests and blood sampling. Healthcare workers were enrolled in the week of the UK lockdown, from 23 to 31 March 2020, and were followed every week for up to roughly 15 weeks. Here is what the overall study found, with its caveats: Matching against VDJdb was skewed toward anti-spike CD8 responses, likely underestimated virus-specific expansions, and missed private and CD4 specificities.

Library generation was performed with 5' RACE. Instrument used: NextSeq 500. The TCR library protocol attached unique molecular identifiers to individual cDNA molecules to correct for sequencing error and PCR bias. TCR alpha and beta chains were both sequenced, and the abundances of alpha and beta sequences in each sample were closely correlated with each other. The published analysis was carried out like this. V gene, J gene and CDR3 annotation of TCR sequences was performed with Decombinator V4. Expanded TCRs were defined as changing significantly between any two time points under a Poisson model with p below 0.0001. Abundances of TCRs were expressed as counts per million after normalisation to the total number of TCRs sequenced in each sample. MAIT TCRs were defined by TRAV1-2 paired with TRAJ12, TRAJ20 or TRAJ33, and iNKT TCRs by TRAV10 paired with TRAJ18. VDJdb, accessed 1 November 2021, was searched for CMV, EBV and SARS-CoV-2 annotated TCRs, with TCRs annotated for multiple antigens excluded. The raw public data were reprocessed by TCRdb itself: fastp quality trimming at Q25, MiXCR clonotype calling, in-frame beta chains only. Rows merge per CDR3 protein into single entries with the most common DNA and genes. In this record, the V and J calls reflect TCRdb's handling and not the investigators' own analysis. This sample comprises 25,000 to 35,000 distinct CDR3 sequences, 5% to 7% of them detected only once. Together, the top ten hold 20% to 25% of the sample.

The receptor was derived from an adult who was a healthcare worker with PCR-confirmed SARS-CoV-2 infection or an uninfected control (not recorded which). Rearrangement joined TRBV12-3 or TRBV12-4 to TRBJ2-1, with 9 bases in between that match TRBD1. The sample taken for sequencing was whole blood. The bases read TGTGCCAGCAGGGATCCGGGACAGGGAGGCCACAATGAGCAGTTCTTC. This yields the protein CASRDPGQGGHNEQFF.